A single sample gave rise to the 14 T cell receptor beta chains below, sequenced in a study of T cells after posttransplantation cyclophosphamide. Cyclophosphamide on days +3 and +4 followed busulfan-fludarabine conditioning and a marrow graft. Repertoires were generated with immunoSEQ multiplex PCR, while TCRdb's copy carries only in-frame clones and drops some. The sample carries approximately 8,300 clones, 75% to 85% recorded once. The sequencing used CD4+ T cells sorted from blood, collected around 1,200 days after allogeneic stem cell transplant with posttransplant cyclophosphamide. The source of these receptors is a female patient in her thirties or forties who received an allogeneic stem cell transplant from a related donor, was CMV-positive, and had no GVHD. Some T cells may originate from the graft donor.

This sequence joins TRBV2 and TRBJ1-5; possible D gene TRBD1, 6 bases. Germline values: CDR1 SNHLY, CDR2 FYNNEI. The CDR3 runs to 19 residues. With 8 bases removed from V and 4 bases from J, the gap between germline ends came to 30 bases. The CDR3 loop is CASSGPVGGGQGPNQPQHF. The CDR3 DNA reads TGTGCCAGCTCCGGGCCTGTCGGGGGGGGGCAGGGGCCTAATCAGCCCCAGCATTTT.

The chain joins TRBV6-5 to TRBJ2-5, with 8 bases identical to TRBD2. From germline, CDR1 is MNHEY and CDR2 SVGAGI. This CDR3 contains 11 residues. V shed 5 bases and J 9 bases; nucleotides not matched to a gene: 2. This chain's CDR3 is CASSTGGAQYF. The CDR3 DNA is TGTGCCAGCAGTACCGGGGGGGCCCAGTACTTC.

The genes are TRBV7-8 and TRBJ2-3; 8 nucleotides agree with TRBD2. CDR1 SGHVS and CDR2 FQNEAQ come from the germline V gene. The CDR3 is 16 residues long. The V and J ends lost 5 bases and 2 bases, in that order; junction bases with no gene match: 9. The CDR3 DNA sequence: TGTGCCAGCAGCCTACCCGGGGGGGGGAACACAGATACGCAGTATTTT. As protein: CASSLPGGGNTDTQYF.

This rearrangement joins TRBV29-1 to TRBJ2-7, with 10 bases that match TRBD1. Germline V lookup: CDR1 SQVTM, CDR2 ANQGSEA. The CDR3 spans 12 residues. V lost 7 bases, J lost 7 bases, and 7 bases stayed unmatched. CDR3 amino acids: CSASPGQGEQYF. CDR3 DNA: TGCAGCGCCAGCCCGGGACAGGGGGAGCAGTACTTC.

The chain is built from TRBV7-9 and TRBJ2-7, with TRBD2 as a possible D gene (5 bases). V was pared by 2 bases and J by 2 bases, with 10 bases between. The germline CDR1 and CDR2 sequences are SEHNR and FQNEAQ (reference sequence). This CDR3 has 14 amino acids. This CDR3 is CASSLSAGTYEQYF. CDR3 DNA: TGTGCCAGCAGCTTATCTGCGGGTACCTACGAGCAGTACTTC. Filled out from reference TRBV7-9 and TRBJ2-7, the complete variable domain reads DTGVSQNPRHKITKRGQNVTFRCDPISEHNRLYWYRQTLGQGPEFLTYFQNEAQLEKSRLLSDRFSAERPKGSFSTLEIQRTEQGDSAMYLCASSLSAGTYEQYFGPGTRLTVT.

The chain has TRBV4-1 and TRBJ1-5, with D possibly TRBD1 on 5 matching bases. The V gene's germline CDR1 is MGHRA and CDR2 YSYEKL. V lost 1 base to trimming and J lost 1 base, with 5 bases between them. This CDR3 is built from 14 residues. This CDR3 is CASSQGQSNQPQHF. The CDR3 DNA reads TGCGCCAGCAGCCAAGGACAGAGCAATCAGCCCCAGCATTTT.

CDR3 protein: CSAKGDRGYTEAFF. CDR3 sequence (DNA): TGCAGCGCGAAAGGGGACAGGGGTTACACTGAAGCTTTCTTT. The J gene is TRBJ1-1, the V gene TRBV29-1; TRBD1 matches at 10 bases. V gave up 7 bases and J gave up 3 bases; unmatched junction bases: 8. Germline CDR1 SQVTM, CDR2 ANQGSEA. The CDR3 extends over 14 amino acids.

This clone was seen a single time. The genes are TRBV14 and TRBJ2-2; D unclear. V lost 5 bases and J 0 bases, leaving 10 bases between the germline ends. The CDR3 extends over 15 amino acids. The V gene's germline CDR1 is SGHDN and CDR2 FVKESK. CDR3 region: CASSFDSPNTGELFF. CDR3 coding DNA: TGTGCCAGCAGCTTTGACTCACCGAACACCGGGGAGCTGTTTTTT.

The gene calls are TRBV2 and TRBJ2-7; 9 bases are shared with TRBD2. There are 16 residues in the CDR3. With V trimmed by 7 bases and J by 1 base, 11 bases remained unmatched. Germline V gene lookup returns CDR1 SNHLY and CDR2 FYNNEI. CDR3 amino acids: CASTQIRLAESYEQYF. CDR3 bases: TGTGCCAGCACCCAAATCAGACTAGCGGAGTCCTACGAGCAGTACTTC.

As to this clone: The sample carries other DNA sequences with the same CDR3. The chain links TRBV19 to TRBJ1-6; 7 bases are a match to TRBD1. Germline CDR1 LNHDA, CDR2 SQIVND (reference sequence). With V trimmed by 1 base and J by 13 bases, 7 bases remained unmatched. The CDR3 extends over 14 amino acids. For the CDR3, the DNA is TGTGCCAGTAGTATAGTCCGAGGGGGCTCCCCCCTCCACTTT. Its protein is CASSIVRGGSPLHF.

This clone was counted a few times. The V and J genes are TRBV18 and TRBJ2-5, with TRBD2 matching over 14 bases. Germline trimming cut 5 bases from V and 2 bases from J; bases unmatched to any gene: 4. CDR3 length: 16 amino acids. Germline V gene sequence: CDR1 KGHSH, CDR2 LQKENI. This chain's CDR3 is CASSSGLAGGQETQYF. The DNA of the CDR3 is TGTGCCAGCTCATCTGGACTAGCGGGGGGTCAAGAGACCCAGTACTTC.

The CDR3 sequence: CASSYVFGQGGRTEAFF. The DNA of the CDR3 is TGCGCCAGTAGTTACGTTTTTGGACAGGGGGGTCGCACTGAAGCTTTCTTT. V and J are TRBV5-1 and TRBJ1-1; TRBD1 aligns across 10 bases. With V trimmed by 8 bases and J by 4 bases, 17 bases remained unmatched. CDR1 and CDR2 (germline): SGHRS, YFSETQ. The CDR3 totals 17 residues.

This clone was detected a few times. This chain links TRBV6-5 with TRBJ2-1; D not certain. Trimming left V 2 bases short and J 0 bases short, with 8 bases between. Germline V gene lookup returns CDR1 MNHEY and CDR2 SVGAGI. The CDR3 runs to 15 residues. The CDR3 DNA is TGTGCCAGCAGTTACCGGAGTAGCTCCTACAATGAGCAGTTCTTC. This sequence encodes CASSYRSSSYNEQFF.

The rearrangement joins TRBV6-6 to TRBJ2-3; D uncertain. The CDR3 runs 15 residues. Trimming cost V 1 base and J 0 bases, with 8 bases left between them. Germline CDR1 and CDR2: MNHNY and SVGAGI (reference sequence). The CDR3 bases are TGTGCCAGCAGTTACTACACGACTAGCACAGATACGCAGTATTTT. Encoded protein: CASSYYTTSTDTQYF.